Presented here are 20 T cell receptor beta chains from one specimen sequenced in a study of T cell repertoires in cytomegalovirus infection. Each CDR3 protein is one row after TCRdb ran MiXCR on the reads. The sample gives some 900,000 distinct CDR3 sequences, 30% to 35% of which show up once; around 11% is in the top ten. The antigens these receptors bind are not known. The sample consisted of cultured CD8+ T cells from PBMCs, taken from culture after CMV antigen stimulation. Receptors were obtained from a human donor in good health (CMV status not recorded). Some clones in this sample may be carry-over from other donors' samples.

This chain links TRBV6-2 or TRBV6-3 with TRBJ2-2, with 7 bases lining up with TRBD1. Germline loops: CDR1 MNHEY, CDR2 SVGEGT. The CDR3 sequence is 16 residues long. Trimming removed 5 bases from V and 2 bases from J; junction bases left unmatched: 8. This chain's CDR3 is CASSGVRDSNTGELFF. DNA of the CDR3: TGTGCCAGCAGTGGAGTACGGGACAGTAACACCGGGGAGCTGTTTTTT.

This clonotype appeared a few times. The chain combines TRBV7-3 with TRBJ2-1; possibly TRBD1 for D (6 bases). Deletions cut 1 base from V and 3 bases from J, with 10 bases between. Germline-derived CDR1 and CDR2 are SGHTA and FQGTGA. This CDR3 has 15 amino acids. CDR3: CASSLSRGHYNEQFF. The CDR3 nucleotides read TGTGCCAGCAGCTTAAGCCGGGGACACTACAATGAGCAGTTCTTC.

This clonotype appeared a few times. This sequence joins TRBV10-3 and TRBJ2-3, with D tentatively TRBD1 or TRBD2 (5 bases each). This CDR3 contains 12 residues. CDR1 is ENHRY, CDR2 SYGVKD, per germline. Here the CDR3 DNA reads TGTGCTACCTTGGGGGGCACAGATACGCAGTATTTT. Translated: CATLGGTDTQYF.

This clonotype was detected ten times or more. This chain connects TRBV6-5 to TRBJ1-2; 7 nucleotides agree with TRBD1. Germline CDR1 MNHEY, CDR2 SVGAGI. The CDR3 sequence is 21 residues long. The trim removed 0 bases at V and 0 bases at J, leaving 19 bases unmatched. The DNA of the CDR3 is TGTGCCAGCAGTTACTCGCCTTTAGGGACAGCGACCTTCTATCCTAACTATGGCTACACCTTC. Its translation: CASSYSPLGTATFYPNYGYTF.

This clonotype occurred a few times. J is TRBJ2-5 and V is TRBV7-8, with TRBD2 identical over 8 bases. This CDR3 region has 16 residues. V was clipped by 4 bases and J by 4 bases; unmatched bases: 11. CDR1 and CDR2 from the germline V gene are SGHVS and FQNEAQ. CDR3: CASSSPGGGPRETQYF. DNA of the CDR3: TGTGCCAGCAGCTCGCCGGGCGGGGGGCCACGAGAGACCCAGTACTTC.

This clonotype was seen a single time. A read error may explain this, as a much larger clone is one base away. The gene calls are TRBV6-5 and TRBJ1-1, with D possibly TRBD1 on 6 matching bases. Trimming removed 2 bases from V and 2 bases from J, with 15 bases in between. Per germline, CDR1 MNHEY and CDR2 SVGAGI. This CDR3 has 16 residues. Here the CDR3 DNA reads TGTGCCAGCAGTTACAGGGGGGTTTCCACTAACACTGAAGCTTTCTTT. Its protein product is CASSYRGVSTNTEAFF.

This clonotype was seen more than once but under ten times. The CDR3 nucleotides are TGTGCCAGTAGTATTGGTGGGCACAATGAGCAGTTCTTC. This sequence encodes CASSIGGHNEQFF. The chain joins TRBV19 to TRBJ2-1; D not certain. V was trimmed by 3 bases and J by 5 bases, leaving 8 bases between them. Per germline, CDR1 LNHDA and CDR2 SQIVND (reference sequence). This CDR3 has 13 residues.

This clonotype was detected ten times or more. V usage is TRBV2 and J usage is TRBJ2-7, with D possibly being TRBD1 (5 bases). CDR3 length: 13 residues. Trimming stripped 3 bases from V and 2 bases from J, with 8 bases between. Per the germline V gene, CDR1 is SNHLY and CDR2 is FYNNEI. CDR3 coding DNA: TGTGCCAGCAGTGACCAGGGTCCCTACGAGCAGTACTTC. Translated: CASSDQGPYEQYF.

The sample holds many counts of this clonotype. The rearrangement joins TRBV7-6 to TRBJ2-3; TRBD2 matches 16 bases. After removal of 0 bases from V and 2 bases from J, the junction contained 8 bases not matched to a gene. Germline V gene sequence: CDR1 SGHVS, CDR2 FNYEAQ. This CDR3 region has 20 residues. In DNA form, the CDR3 reads TGTGCCAGCAGCTTAGCCCCGGGACTAGCGGGGGGGGGCCTCACAGATACGCAGTATTTT. Its translation: CASSLAPGLAGGGLTDTQYF.

The chain links TRBV7-9 to TRBJ2-6, with TRBD1 matching over 7 bases. After removal of 1 base from V and 0 bases from J, the junction contained 9 bases not matched to a gene. CDR3 length: 19 residues. Per the germline V gene, CDR1 is SEHNR and CDR2 is FQNEAQ (reference sequence). The CDR3 spells CASSLDGRGKYSGANVLTF. As DNA, the CDR3 is TGTGCCAGCAGCTTAGACGGCAGGGGGAAATACTCTGGGGCCAACGTCCTGACTTTC.

This chain links TRBV3-1 with TRBJ2-3, with 14 nucleotides matching TRBD2. The CDR3 runs 19 residues. The V gene end was trimmed by 1 base and the J gene end by 4 bases; junction bases not matched to a gene: 10. Germline V gene sequence: CDR1 LGHDT, CDR2 YNNKEL (reference sequence). CDR3 DNA sequence: TGTGCCAGCAGCCAAGGCCCGGGACTAGCGGGGGCTGGGGCAGATACGCAGTATTTT. This translates into CASSQGPGLAGAGADTQYF.

In this sample, this clonotype turned up many times. This chain links TRBV7-2 with TRBJ2-3; 13 bases match TRBD2. The ends lost 0 bases at V and 0 bases at J; junction bases unmatched: 6. The length of the CDR3 is 19 residues. In germline, CDR1 is SGHTA, CDR2 FQGNSA. The CDR3 nucleotides read TGTGCCAGCAGCTTAGCAATAGGGACTAGCGGGGTGAGCACAGATACGCAGTATTTT. This sequence encodes CASSLAIGTSGVSTDTQYF.

The CDR3 DNA sequence: TGTGCCAGCAGTTTCACGGGAGACCTTAATTCACCCCTCCACTTT. Translating gives CASSFTGDLNSPLHF. V and J are TRBV6-1 and TRBJ1-6; D gene ambiguous. V lost 5 bases and J 6 bases, leaving 14 bases between the germline ends. Per the germline V gene, CDR1 is MNHNS and CDR2 is SASEGT. The length of the CDR3 is 15 residues.

Ten or more counts support this clonotype. The genes are TRBV7-2 and TRBJ2-7; D uncertain. Trimming took 1 base from V and 6 from J, leaving 13 bases between them. CDR3 length: 14 residues. Germline V gives CDR1 SGHTA, CDR2 FQGNSA. CDR3 nucleotide sequence: TGTGCCAGCAGCTTAGATATATTTGGCGTCGAGCAGTACGTC. This encodes CASSLDIFGVEQYV.

The chain is built from TRBV28 and TRBJ2-6; D uncertain. The CDR3 length is 17 residues. The V gene lost 5 bases and the J gene lost 8 bases, with 22 bases spanning the gap. The germline CDR1 and CDR2 sequences are MDHEN and SYDVKM. The CDR3 is CASSPVGGPGRTNVLTF. CDR3 in DNA: TGTGCCAGCAGTCCAGTCGGTGGACCCGGACGGACCAACGTCCTGACTTTC.

This chain joins TRBV6-6 and TRBJ1-1, with 9 bases that match TRBD1. Germline V gene lookup returns CDR1 MNHNY and CDR2 SVGAGI (reference sequence). V shed 2 bases and J 2 bases; nucleotides not matched to a gene: 6. The length of the CDR3 is 16 residues. CDR3: CASSYVLDRGNTEAFF. Here the CDR3 DNA reads TGTGCCAGCAGTTACGTGTTGGACAGGGGTAACACTGAAGCTTTCTTT.

This chain links TRBV6-6 with TRBJ1-1; D remains unclear. Germline loops: CDR1 MNHNY, CDR2 SVGAGI (reference sequence). The V end lost 7 bases, the J end lost 3 bases, and 24 bases lay between the germline ends. The CDR3 is 17 amino acids. The DNA of the CDR3 is TGTGCCAGCACCTTACCTACCTACCCAGTGGAGGACACTGAAGCTTTCTTT. As protein: CASTLPTYPVEDTEAFF.

The chain joins TRBV5-6 to TRBJ1-2; D is ambiguous. The CDR3 spans 14 residues. The ends were cut back, 6 bases at V and 4 bases at J, with 16 bases in the middle. Looked up from germline, CDR1 is SGHDT and CDR2 is YYEEEE. The CDR3 spells CASNDPTGSYGYTF. Here the CDR3 DNA reads TGTGCCAGCAACGATCCGACGGGGAGCTATGGCTACACCTTC.

In its sample, this clonotype was seen a few times. The chain uses TRBV7-9 and TRBJ1-2, with D unclear. This CDR3 is 13 amino acids long. Trimming removed 4 bases at V and 4 bases at J, with 10 bases between. Germline assignment: CDR1 SEHNR and CDR2 FQNEAQ (reference sequence). CDR3 sequence reads: CASSSDTPYGYTF. The CDR3 bases are TGTGCCAGCAGCTCCGACACTCCCTATGGCTACACCTTC.

The chain recombines TRBV24-1 with TRBJ2-1; a possible D gene is TRBD2 (6 bases). Trimming removed 5 bases from V and 0 bases from J, with 10 bases in between. CDR1 and CDR2 from the germline V gene are KGHDR and SFDVKD. The CDR3 covers 15 residues. The CDR3 bases are TGTGCCACCAGTGGGGGAGGCAGCTCCTACAATGAGCAGTTCTTC. Its translation is CATSGGGSSYNEQFF.